This T cell receptor (beta chain) was sequenced for a study of CD8+CD57+ T cells in acquired aplastic anemia. It was patients with CD8+CD57+ cell expansion by flow cytometry who were chosen for sequencing. The template used for profiling TCR beta VDJ and CDR3 was genomic DNA. One entry per CDR3 protein results from TCRdb running MiXCR on the reads. Of 150,000 to 180,000 distinct CDR3 sequences in the sample, about 48% are singletons; the top ten hold approximately 12%. The sample holds a few counts of this clonotype. The clonotype was recovered from a human donor with aplastic anemia. Material for sequencing was sorted CD4+, CD8+, or CD8+CD57+ T cells (not recorded which) from PBMCs.

The CDR3 region is CASSYAAGGSGDTDTQYF. In DNA, the CDR3 is TGTGCCAGCAGTTACGCAGCGGGGGGGTCTGGGGACACAGATACGCAGTATTTT. The chain couples TRBV6-8 to TRBJ2-3; the match to TRBD2 covers 10 bases. Germline V lookup: CDR1 MNHGY, CDR2 SAAAGT. With 2 bases clipped from V and 2 bases from J, the junction kept 10 bases outside the gene matches. This CDR3 has 18 residues.